The present entry profiles one T cell receptor beta chain with its context. In the original analysis: Nucleated cell counts were estimated from reference gene primer amplification. The protocol was immunoSEQ multiplex PCR, while the TCRdb copy is restricted to in-frame clones and leaves out a portion. V, J and clone size are those of that table, while D and trimming were read from the DNA. The table includes 400,000 to 500,000 clones, 70% to 90% detected once. The sample is drawn from a study of blood T cell repertoires in COVID-19. About the study: PBMCs, B-cell-depleted T cells, or T cells were the source of the cDNA or gDNA that made up the material.

Clinical history as reported by participants underpinned cohort assignment. CDR1 is LNHDA and CDR2 is SQIVND in the germline V gene (reference sequence). The V and J ends lost 3 bases and 3 bases respectively, with 11 bases between them. This CDR3 spans 14 amino acids. The chain joins TRBV19 to TRBJ1-1; D is unresolved. This TCR came from a woman under 30 who had been exposed to COVID-19. Sequenced input: PBMCs or T cells enriched from blood (not recorded which). Here the CDR3 reads CASSISRSHTEAFF. The CDR3 DNA reads TGTGCCAGTAGTATTTCCCGTAGTCACACTGAAGCTTTCTTT.